A selection of T cell receptor beta chains follows, all from one sample in a study of T cell clonotyping in hematopoietic cell transplantation. This table comes from immunoSEQ multiplex PCR, and its TCRdb copy is limited to in-frame clones, with some not included. The sample includes more than 6,500 clones, roughly 94% of them seen just once. The sample here was peripheral blood mononuclear cells, taken 30 days after allogeneic stem cell transplant. The origin of the receptors is a male patient over 55 who had an allogeneic stem cell transplant from an unrelated donor, so T cells may come from the graft donor. Some clones in this sample may be carry-over from other donors' samples. Each CDR3 is given with its conserved first and last residue. D genes are given only for firm matches. Some rows mark clone size as missing; the rest say once, few, many or name a class of expanded clone.

CDR3 length: 14; V gene: TRBV15; J gene: TRBJ1-2; D gene: TRBD1; clone size: once; CDR3 protein: CATSSGQGSAGYTF; CDR3 DNA: TGTGCCACCAGCTCGGGACAGGGATCCGCTGGCTACACCTTC
CDR3 length: 15; V gene: TRBV4-1; J gene: TRBJ1-2; D gene: NA; clone size: NA; CDR3 protein: CASSQDVQTIYGYTF; CDR3 DNA: TGCGCCAGCAGCCAAGATGTACAGACAATCTATGGCTACACCTTC
CDR3 length: 15; V gene: TRBV19; J gene: TRBJ2-4; D gene: NA; clone size: NA; CDR3 protein: CASHNSGTAENIQYF; CDR3 DNA: TGTGCCAGTCACAACTCCGGGACGGCTGAAAACATTCAGTACTTC
CDR3 length: 17; V gene: TRBV10-3; J gene: TRBJ2-7; D gene: NA; clone size: NA; CDR3 protein: CAISPSGGRASGYEQYF; CDR3 DNA: TGTGCCATCAGTCCTTCAGGTGGGCGGGCCTCGGGTTACGAGCAGTACTTC
CDR3 length: 15; V gene: TRBV7-2; J gene: TRBJ2-5; D gene: TRBD2; clone size: NA; CDR3 protein: CASSSGLAGGQTQYF; CDR3 DNA: TGTGCCAGCAGCTCCGGACTAGCGGGAGGTCAGACCCAGTACTTC
CDR3 length: 15; V gene: TRBV28; J gene: TRBJ1-2; D gene: NA; clone size: NA; CDR3 protein: CASSSPNGHSKGYTF; CDR3 DNA: TGTGCCAGCAGTTCCCCAAACGGACACTCTAAGGGCTACACCTTC
CDR3 length: 15; V gene: TRBV7-3; J gene: TRBJ1-5; D gene: NA; clone size: once; CDR3 protein: CASSSGGYSNQPQHF; CDR3 DNA: TGTGCCAGCAGCTCCGGGGGGTATAGCAATCAGCCCCAGCATTTT
CDR3 length: 15; V gene: TRBV7-6; J gene: TRBJ1-5; D gene: NA; clone size: NA; CDR3 protein: CASSPDSGVNQPQHF; CDR3 DNA: TGTGCCAGCAGCCCCGACTCAGGGGTCAATCAGCCCCAGCATTTT
CDR3 length: 16; V gene: TRBV7-3; J gene: TRBJ2-3; D gene: TRBD2; clone size: NA; CDR3 protein: CASSLIVSGSTDTQYF; CDR3 DNA: TGTGCCAGCAGCTTAATCGTTAGCGGGAGCACAGATACGCAGTATTTT
CDR3 length: 14; V gene: TRBV7-9; J gene: TRBJ1-3; D gene: NA; clone size: NA; CDR3 protein: CASSPSRSGNTIYF; CDR3 DNA: TGTGCCAGCAGCCCTAGTCGCTCTGGAAACACCATATATTTT
CDR3 length: 17; V gene: TRBV7-9; J gene: TRBJ2-3; D gene: TRBD1; clone size: NA; CDR3 protein: CASKGATPGQGRGTQYF; CDR3 DNA: TGTGCCAGCAAGGGTGCCACCCCGGGACAGGGGAGGGGTACGCAGTATTTT
CDR3 length: 14; V gene: TRBV7-2; J gene: TRBJ1-5; D gene: TRBD1; clone size: NA; CDR3 protein: CASSPRQGNQPQHF; CDR3 DNA: TGTGCCAGCAGCCCCCGACAGGGAAATCAGCCCCAGCATTTT
CDR3 length: 15; V gene: TRBV5-4; J gene: TRBJ1-2; D gene: TRBD1; clone size: NA; CDR3 protein: CASSLGGTGGIGYTF; CDR3 DNA: TGTGCCAGCAGCTTGGGGGGGACAGGGGGTATTGGCTACACCTTC
CDR3 length: 12; V gene: TRBV19; J gene: TRBJ1-5; D gene: NA; clone size: NA; CDR3 protein: CASRRESQPQHF; CDR3 DNA: TGTGCCAGTAGGAGGGAGAGTCAGCCCCAGCATTTT
CDR3 length: 13; V gene: TRBV30; J gene: TRBJ1-1; D gene: TRBD1; clone size: NA; CDR3 protein: CAFKTGFGTEAFF; CDR3 DNA: TGTGCCTTTAAGACAGGGTTCGGCACTGAAGCTTTCTTT
CDR3 length: 12; V gene: TRBV11-2; J gene: TRBJ1-1; D gene: NA; clone size: NA; CDR3 protein: CASSLKRTEAFF; CDR3 DNA: TGTGCCAGCAGCTTAAAGCGGACTGAAGCTTTCTTT
CDR3 length: 13; V gene: TRBV6-4; J gene: TRBJ1-2; D gene: NA; clone size: NA; CDR3 protein: CASSGGLNYGYTF; CDR3 DNA: TGTGCCAGCAGTGGCGGACTGAACTATGGCTACACCTTC
CDR3 length: 16; V gene: TRBV27; J gene: TRBJ1-4; D gene: NA; clone size: NA; CDR3 protein: CASSVTLGPLNEKLFF; CDR3 DNA: TGTGCCAGCAGTGTAACCCTGGGACCGTTAAATGAAAAACTGTTTTTT
CDR3 length: 13; V gene: TRBV6-5; J gene: TRBJ1-3; D gene: TRBD1; clone size: NA; CDR3 protein: CASSPPSRGAIYF; CDR3 DNA: TGTGCCAGCAGTCCCCCTTCCAGGGGGGCCATATATTTT
CDR3 length: 14; V gene: TRBV10-3; J gene: TRBJ2-7; D gene: NA; clone size: NA; CDR3 protein: CAIRSTETAYEQYF; CDR3 DNA: TGTGCCATCAGGTCGACAGAGACCGCCTACGAGCAGTACTTC
CDR3 length: 14; V gene: TRBV27; J gene: TRBJ1-5; D gene: NA; clone size: once; CDR3 protein: CASSLNGNYQPQHF; CDR3 DNA: TGTGCCAGCAGTTTGAATGGGAATTATCAGCCCCAGCATTTT
CDR3 length: 15; V gene: TRBV5-1; J gene: TRBJ1-2; D gene: TRBD1; clone size: NA; CDR3 protein: CASSPRQGTNYGYTF; CDR3 DNA: TGCGCCAGCAGCCCCCGACAGGGTACTAACTATGGCTACACCTTC
CDR3 length: 14; V gene: TRBV7-2; J gene: TRBJ2-7; D gene: TRBD2; clone size: once; CDR3 protein: CASSLRLAGHEQYF; CDR3 DNA: TGTGCCAGCAGCTTACGACTAGCGGGCCACGAGCAGTACTTC
CDR3 length: 16; V gene: TRBV11-3; J gene: TRBJ2-1; D gene: TRBD2; clone size: NA; CDR3 protein: CASSLRGSGRGNEQFF; CDR3 DNA: TGTGCCAGCAGCTTACGGGGTAGCGGGAGGGGGAATGAGCAGTTCTTC
CDR3 length: 14; V gene: TRBV29-1; J gene: TRBJ2-5; D gene: TRBD2; clone size: NA; CDR3 protein: CSVEVLAGAETQYF; CDR3 DNA: TGCAGCGTTGAAGTTTTAGCGGGAGCAGAGACCCAGTACTTC
CDR3 length: 15; V gene: TRBV11-3; J gene: TRBJ2-3; D gene: NA; clone size: NA; CDR3 protein: CASSLEATSTDTQYF; CDR3 DNA: TGTGCCAGCAGCTTAGAGGCTACTAGCACAGATACGCAGTATTTT
CDR3 length: 13; V gene: TRBV7-8; J gene: TRBJ2-3; D gene: NA; clone size: NA; CDR3 protein: CASSPTSTDTQYF; CDR3 DNA: TGTGCCAGCAGCCCGACGAGCACAGATACGCAGTATTTT
CDR3 length: 16; V gene: TRBV4-3; J gene: TRBJ2-3; D gene: NA; clone size: once; CDR3 protein: CASSQDSGGVTDTQYF; CDR3 DNA: TGCGCCAGCAGCCAAGATTCGGGGGGCGTAACAGATACGCAGTATTTT
CDR3 length: 13; V gene: TRBV5-4; J gene: TRBJ2-2; D gene: NA; clone size: NA; CDR3 protein: CASSLGTSGELFF; CDR3 DNA: TGTGCCAGCAGCCTGGGGACCTCCGGGGAGCTGTTTTTT
CDR3 length: 13; V gene: TRBV28; J gene: TRBJ2-1; D gene: NA; clone size: NA; CDR3 protein: CASSSLRGNEQFF; CDR3 DNA: TGTGCCAGCAGTTCCCTCAGGGGCAATGAGCAGTTCTTC
CDR3 length: 16; V gene: TRBV28; J gene: TRBJ1-3; D gene: NA; clone size: NA; CDR3 protein: CASSSLSEGSGNTIYF; CDR3 DNA: TGTGCCAGCAGTTCTCTTTCCGAGGGTTCCGGAAACACCATATATTTT
CDR3 length: 12; V gene: TRBV10-2; J gene: TRBJ1-2; D gene: NA; clone size: NA; CDR3 protein: CASSEGDYGYTF; CDR3 DNA: TGCGCCAGCAGTGAGGGGGACTATGGCTACACCTTC
CDR3 length: 14; V gene: TRBV18; J gene: TRBJ1-1; D gene: NA; clone size: NA; CDR3 protein: CASSPGTGPTEAFF; CDR3 DNA: TGTGCCAGCTCACCAGGCACAGGGCCCACTGAAGCTTTCTTT
CDR3 length: 16; V gene: TRBV19; J gene: TRBJ2-4; D gene: NA; clone size: NA; CDR3 protein: CASSPGRGPVINIQYF; CDR3 DNA: TGTGCCAGTAGTCCGGGGCGGGGGCCCGTTATAAACATTCAGTACTTC
CDR3 length: 14; V gene: TRBV7-8; J gene: TRBJ2-7; D gene: TRBD2; clone size: NA; CDR3 protein: CASSPRLAGDEQYF; CDR3 DNA: TGTGCCAGCAGCCCTAGACTAGCGGGAGACGAGCAGTACTTC
CDR3 length: 16; V gene: TRBV28; J gene: TRBJ2-5; D gene: TRBD2; clone size: NA; CDR3 protein: CASSRTSGIALETQYF; CDR3 DNA: TGTGCCAGCAGTAGGACTAGCGGGATTGCATTAGAGACCCAGTACTTC
CDR3 length: 15; V gene: TRBV5-1; J gene: TRBJ2-2; D gene: NA; clone size: once; CDR3 protein: CASTPGTRATGELFF; CDR3 DNA: TGCGCCAGTACTCCCGGGACAAGGGCCACCGGGGAGCTGTTTTTT
CDR3 length: 15; V gene: TRBV30; J gene: TRBJ1-2; D gene: NA; clone size: NA; CDR3 protein: CAWTSGRGGAYGYTF; CDR3 DNA: TGTGCCTGGACCTCGGGCCGGGGGGGGGCCTATGGCTACACCTTC
CDR3 length: 15; V gene: TRBV5-6; J gene: TRBJ2-7; D gene: NA; clone size: NA; CDR3 protein: CASSFGLTRRDEQYF; CDR3 DNA: TGTGCCAGCAGCTTCGGACTCACCCGGCGCGACGAGCAGTACTTC
CDR3 length: 16; V gene: TRBV29-1; J gene: TRBJ2-1; D gene: NA; clone size: once; CDR3 protein: CSVEFLAGLARDEQFF; CDR3 DNA: TGCAGCGTTGAATTTCTCGCGGGACTCGCCCGTGATGAGCAGTTCTTC
CDR3 length: 14; V gene: TRBV28; J gene: TRBJ1-1; D gene: NA; clone size: NA; CDR3 protein: CASKIRGEVTEAFF; CDR3 DNA: TGTGCCAGCAAAATTAGGGGGGAGGTCACTGAAGCTTTCTTT
CDR3 length: 17; V gene: TRBV11-1; J gene: TRBJ2-1; D gene: TRBD2; clone size: NA; CDR3 protein: CASSLEAGSGSSYEQFF; CDR3 DNA: TGTGCCAGCAGCTTAGAGGCTGGGAGCGGGAGTAGCTATGAGCAGTTCTTC
CDR3 length: 16; V gene: TRBV28; J gene: TRBJ1-5; D gene: NA; clone size: once; CDR3 protein: CASSPPGGVAISPEHF; CDR3 DNA: TGTGCCAGCAGTCCACCCGGTGGGGTAGCAATCAGCCCGGAGCATTTT
CDR3 length: 17; V gene: TRBV10-3; J gene: TRBJ2-1; D gene: TRBD2; clone size: NA; CDR3 protein: CAIGTSGGFSSYNEQFF; CDR3 DNA: TGTGCCATCGGTACTAGCGGGGGGTTCAGCTCCTACAATGAGCAGTTCTTC
CDR3 length: 14; V gene: TRBV19; J gene: TRBJ2-3; D gene: NA; clone size: NA; CDR3 protein: CASSMTGWTDTQYF; CDR3 DNA: TGTGCCAGTAGTATGACCGGGTGGACAGATACGCAGTATTTT
CDR3 length: 18; V gene: TRBV4-1; J gene: TRBJ2-7; D gene: TRBD2; clone size: NA; CDR3 protein: CASSQLPETSGYTYEQYF; CDR3 DNA: TGCGCCAGCAGCCAACTCCCGGAAACTAGCGGGTATACCTACGAGCAGTACTTC
CDR3 length: 14; V gene: TRBV6-6; J gene: TRBJ1-2; D gene: NA; clone size: NA; CDR3 protein: CASSYSFAGEGYTF; CDR3 DNA: TGTGCCAGCAGTTACTCGTTTGCAGGGGAGGGCTACACCTTC
CDR3 length: 14; V gene: TRBV29-1; J gene: TRBJ2-1; D gene: NA; clone size: once; CDR3 protein: CSVEDNWTRNEQFF; CDR3 DNA: TGCAGCGTTGAAGATAATTGGACACGCAATGAGCAGTTCTTC
CDR3 length: 11; V gene: TRBV20-1; J gene: TRBJ2-7; D gene: NA; clone size: NA; CDR3 protein: CSARGLYEQYF; CDR3 DNA: TGCAGTGCCAGGGGACTTTACGAGCAGTACTTC
CDR3 length: 15; V gene: TRBV4-1; J gene: TRBJ1-1; D gene: TRBD1; clone size: NA; CDR3 protein: CASSQPDRDSTEAFF; CDR3 DNA: TGCGCCAGCAGCCAACCCGACAGGGATAGCACTGAAGCTTTCTTT
CDR3 length: 14; V gene: TRBV7-8; J gene: TRBJ2-7; D gene: NA; clone size: NA; CDR3 protein: CASSTRDGLYEQYF; CDR3 DNA: TGTGCCAGCAGCACTAGAGACGGGTTGTACGAGCAGTACTTC
CDR3 length: 14; V gene: TRBV6-1; J gene: TRBJ1-3; D gene: TRBD1; clone size: NA; CDR3 protein: CASRGTGQGNTIYF; CDR3 DNA: TGTGCCAGCAGGGGGACAGGGCAGGGAAACACCATATATTTT
CDR3 length: 15; V gene: TRBV5-6; J gene: TRBJ2-5; D gene: NA; clone size: NA; CDR3 protein: CASSLNGLGRETQYF; CDR3 DNA: TGTGCCAGCAGCTTGAATGGGTTGGGGAGGGAGACCCAGTACTTC
CDR3 length: 11; V gene: TRBV19; J gene: TRBJ1-1; D gene: NA; clone size: NA; CDR3 protein: CASTSETEAFF; CDR3 DNA: TGTGCCAGTACCTCGGAGACTGAAGCTTTCTTT
CDR3 length: 14; V gene: TRBV4-3; J gene: TRBJ2-3; D gene: NA; clone size: NA; CDR3 protein: CASSLLEGADTQYF; CDR3 DNA: TGCGCCAGCAGCCTCCTGGAGGGTGCAGATACGCAGTATTTT
CDR3 length: 13; V gene: TRBV14; J gene: TRBJ1-2; D gene: NA; clone size: NA; CDR3 protein: CASSHVRREGYTF; CDR3 DNA: TGTGCCAGCAGCCATGTCAGGCGAGAGGGCTACACCTTC
CDR3 length: 13; V gene: TRBV4-3; J gene: TRBJ2-1; D gene: NA; clone size: once; CDR3 protein: CASSQLGNNEQFF; CDR3 DNA: TGCGCCAGCAGCCAACTCGGAAACAATGAGCAGTTCTTC